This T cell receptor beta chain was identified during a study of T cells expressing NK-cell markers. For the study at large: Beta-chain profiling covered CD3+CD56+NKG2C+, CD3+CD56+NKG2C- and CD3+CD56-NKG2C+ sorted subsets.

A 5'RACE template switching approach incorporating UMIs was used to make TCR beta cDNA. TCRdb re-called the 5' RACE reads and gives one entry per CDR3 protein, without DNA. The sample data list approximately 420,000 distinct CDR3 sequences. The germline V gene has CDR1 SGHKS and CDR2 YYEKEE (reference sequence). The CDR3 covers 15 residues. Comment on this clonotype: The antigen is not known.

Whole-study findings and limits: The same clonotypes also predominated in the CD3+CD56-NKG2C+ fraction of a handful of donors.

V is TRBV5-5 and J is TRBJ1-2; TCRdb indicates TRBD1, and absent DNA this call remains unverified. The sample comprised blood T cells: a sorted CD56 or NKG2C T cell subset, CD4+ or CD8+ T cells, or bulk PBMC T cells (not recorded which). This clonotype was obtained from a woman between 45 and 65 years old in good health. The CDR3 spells CASSFDWTGAVGYTF.